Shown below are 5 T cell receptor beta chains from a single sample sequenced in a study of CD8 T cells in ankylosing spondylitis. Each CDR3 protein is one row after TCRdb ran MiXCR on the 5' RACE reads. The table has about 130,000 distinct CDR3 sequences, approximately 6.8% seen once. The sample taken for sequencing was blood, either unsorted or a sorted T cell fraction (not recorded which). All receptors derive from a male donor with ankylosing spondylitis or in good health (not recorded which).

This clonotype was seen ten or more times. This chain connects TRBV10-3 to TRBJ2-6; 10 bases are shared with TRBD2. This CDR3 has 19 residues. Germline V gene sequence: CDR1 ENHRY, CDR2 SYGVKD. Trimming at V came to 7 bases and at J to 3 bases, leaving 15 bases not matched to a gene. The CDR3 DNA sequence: TGTGCCATCAACAGCGGGGGGGCCGGAACGTTAGGTGGGGCCAACGTCCTGACTTTC. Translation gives CAINSGGAGTLGGANVLTF.

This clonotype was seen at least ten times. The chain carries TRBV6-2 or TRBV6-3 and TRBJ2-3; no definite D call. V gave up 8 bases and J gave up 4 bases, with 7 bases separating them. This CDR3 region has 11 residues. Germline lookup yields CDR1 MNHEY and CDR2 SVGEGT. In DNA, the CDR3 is TGTGCCAGCTCCACCGCAGATACGCAGTATTTT. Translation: CASSTADTQYF.

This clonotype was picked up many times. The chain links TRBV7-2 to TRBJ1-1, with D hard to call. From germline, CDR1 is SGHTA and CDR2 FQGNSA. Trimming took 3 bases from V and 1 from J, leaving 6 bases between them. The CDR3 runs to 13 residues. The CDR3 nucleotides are TGTGCCAGCAGCTTGCGGGGGAACACTGAAGCTTTCTTT. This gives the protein CASSLRGNTEAFF.

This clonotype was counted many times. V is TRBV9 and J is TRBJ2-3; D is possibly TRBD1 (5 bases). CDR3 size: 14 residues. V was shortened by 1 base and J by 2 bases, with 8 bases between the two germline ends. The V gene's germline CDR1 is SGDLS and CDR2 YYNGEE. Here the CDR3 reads CASSVQGTTDTQYF. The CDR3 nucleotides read TGTGCCAGCAGCGTACAGGGCACCACAGATACGCAGTATTTT.

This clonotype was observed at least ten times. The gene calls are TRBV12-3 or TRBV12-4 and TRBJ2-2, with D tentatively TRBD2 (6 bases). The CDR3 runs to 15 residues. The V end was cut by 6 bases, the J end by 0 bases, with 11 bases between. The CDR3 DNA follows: TGTGCCAGCAGCAACCGACTAGCGAACACCGGGGAGCTGTTTTTT. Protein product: CASSNRLANTGELFF.